This T cell receptor (beta chain) originates from a study of human T cells and chemical hapten exposure. TCRdb analysed the RACE reads with MiXCR anew, one entry per CDR3 protein. The sample gives about 79,000 distinct CDR3 sequences, about 8.7% of which show up once; roughly 1.4% is in the top ten. This clonotype was seen more than once but under ten times. Described time point: healthy volunteer bleed at 6 weeks. It was from unfractionated whole blood that total RNA was extracted. CDR3 length: 16 amino acids. Trimming pared 4 bases from V and 1 base from J, leaving 14 bases between. Germline V gives CDR1 SGHRS, CDR2 YFSETQ.

The sequence was collected from a male donor in good health. Some clones in this sample may be carry-over from other donors' samples. The chain combines TRBV5-1 with TRBJ2-2; the D gene is possibly TRBD1 (6 bases). Sequencing used whole blood. The CDR3 DNA follows: TGCGCCAGCAGCCTTCCGGACAGTTTGAACACCGGGGAGCTGTTTTTT. Encoded protein: CASSLPDSLNTGELFF.